This TCR beta chain appears in the sequencing data of a study of T cells after yellow fever vaccination. The study, taken as a whole, reports: Just a small share of clonotypes turned up in the CD4 compartment as well as the CD8 compartment. Booster samples showed a return of most primary-vaccination clones (about 96% CD4, 88% CD8). Weaker, the secondary response had a peak occurring faster, on day 5 versus 15.

This clonotype was recorded a few times. Its specificity is not known. TCRdb reanalysed the 5' RACE reads using MiXCR and keeps one entry per CDR3 protein. The data show 150,000 to 200,000 distinct CDR3 sequences, roughly 9% seen once. CDR3 length: 17 residues. V dropped 1 base and J dropped 0 bases, with 14 bases sitting between them. The V gene's germline CDR1 is SGHTA and CDR2 FQGTGA. V and J are TRBV7-3 and TRBJ2-3, with D possibly matching TRBD2 (5 bases). This specimen was CD8+ T cells sorted from PBMCs, taken 45 days after the yellow fever booster vaccination. This clonotype was sampled from a man younger than 35 who received the YFV17D yellow fever vaccine. The CDR3 nucleotides read TGTGCCAGCAGCTTAAACGTTAGGGAGACCAGCACAGATACGCAGTATTTT. This gives the protein CASSLNVRETSTDTQYF.